This TCR beta chain was documented in a study of T-cell reconstitution after alpha-beta-depleted transplantation in children. As it was prepared, the TCRbeta library received unique molecular identifiers. TCRdb reanalysed the PCR reads using MiXCR and keeps one entry per CDR3 protein. The data show approximately 1,000,000 distinct CDR3 sequences, with less than 30% seen just once and 28% held by the top ten. CDR1 SGHDN and CDR2 FVKESK come from the germline V gene. The V end lost 0 bases, the J end lost 1 base, and 12 bases lay between the germline ends. The CDR3 loop spans 16 amino acids. The chain carries TRBV14 and TRBJ2-5; D remains unclear. The sequence came from a boy less than two years old who had a stem cell transplant for SCID, so the T cells may come from the graft donor. The source material was PBMCs, mostly from graft donor cells, sampled 360 days after TCRalphabeta/CD19-depleted stem cell transplant. The CDR3 DNA is TGTGCCAGCAGCCAAGATCTTGGGTCCATCCAAGAGACCCAGTACTTC. Its translation is CASSQDLGSIQETQYF.